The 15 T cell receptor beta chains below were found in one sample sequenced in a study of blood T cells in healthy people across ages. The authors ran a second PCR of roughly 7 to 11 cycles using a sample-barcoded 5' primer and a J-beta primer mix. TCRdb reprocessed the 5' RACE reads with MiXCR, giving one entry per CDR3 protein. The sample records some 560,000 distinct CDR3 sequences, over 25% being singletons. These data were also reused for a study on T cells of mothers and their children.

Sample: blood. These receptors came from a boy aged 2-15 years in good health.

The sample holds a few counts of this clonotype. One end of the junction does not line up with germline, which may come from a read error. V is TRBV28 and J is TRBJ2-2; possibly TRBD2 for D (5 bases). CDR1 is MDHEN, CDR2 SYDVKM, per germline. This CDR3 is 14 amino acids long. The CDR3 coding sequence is TGTGCCAGCAGTTTAAGGTTGAACACCGGGGAGCCGTTTTTT. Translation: CASSLRLNTGEPFF.

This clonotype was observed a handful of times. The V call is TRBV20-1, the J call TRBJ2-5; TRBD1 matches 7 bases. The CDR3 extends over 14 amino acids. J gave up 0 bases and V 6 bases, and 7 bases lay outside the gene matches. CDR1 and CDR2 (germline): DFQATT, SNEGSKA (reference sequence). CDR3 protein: CSARTGGYQETQYF. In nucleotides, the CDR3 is TGCAGTGCCCGGACAGGAGGATACCAAGAGACCCAGTACTTC.

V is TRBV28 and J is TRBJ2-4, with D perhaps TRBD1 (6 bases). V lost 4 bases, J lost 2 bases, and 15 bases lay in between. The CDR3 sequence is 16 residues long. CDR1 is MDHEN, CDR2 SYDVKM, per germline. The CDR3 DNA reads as TGTGCCAGCAGTTCCGGGCGGACAGACTCCAAAAACATTCAGTACTTC. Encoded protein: CASSSGRTDSKNIQYF. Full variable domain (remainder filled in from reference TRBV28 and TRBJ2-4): DVKVTQSSRYLVKRTGEKVFLECVQDMDHENMFWYRQDPGLGLRLIYFSYDVKMKEKGDIPEGYSVSREKKERFSLILESASTNQTSMYLCASSSGRTDSKNIQYFGAGTRLSVL.

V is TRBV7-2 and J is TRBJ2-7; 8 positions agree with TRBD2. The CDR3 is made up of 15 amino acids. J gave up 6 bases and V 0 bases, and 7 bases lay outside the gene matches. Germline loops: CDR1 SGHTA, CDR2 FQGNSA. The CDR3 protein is CASSLALGLAGEQYF. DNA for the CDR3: TGTGCCAGCAGCTTAGCGCTCGGACTAGCAGGCGAGCAGTACTTC.

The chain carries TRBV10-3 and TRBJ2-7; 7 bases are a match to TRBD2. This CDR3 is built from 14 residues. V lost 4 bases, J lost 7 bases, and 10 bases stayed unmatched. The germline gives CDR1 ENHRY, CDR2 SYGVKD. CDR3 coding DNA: TGTGCCATCAGTGGCAGCGGGGAGGCGGGAGAGCAGTACTTC. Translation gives CAISGSGEAGEQYF.

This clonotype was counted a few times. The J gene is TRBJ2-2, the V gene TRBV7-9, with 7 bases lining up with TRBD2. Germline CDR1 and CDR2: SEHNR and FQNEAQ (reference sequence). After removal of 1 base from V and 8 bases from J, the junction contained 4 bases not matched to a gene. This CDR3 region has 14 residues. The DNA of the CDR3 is TGTGCCAGCAGCTTAGAAGGGACTACAGGGGAGCTGTTTTTT. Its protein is CASSLEGTTGELFF.

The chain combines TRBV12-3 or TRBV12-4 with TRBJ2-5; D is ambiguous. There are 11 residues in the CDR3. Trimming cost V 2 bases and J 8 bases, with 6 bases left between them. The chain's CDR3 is CASSLLGTQYF. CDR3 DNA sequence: TGTGCCAGCAGTTTATTAGGAACCCAGTACTTC.

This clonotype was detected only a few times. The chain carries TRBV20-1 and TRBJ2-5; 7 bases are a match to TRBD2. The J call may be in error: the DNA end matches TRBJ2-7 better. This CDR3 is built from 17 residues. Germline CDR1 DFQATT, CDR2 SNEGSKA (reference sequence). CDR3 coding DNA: TGCAGTGCTAGACCTAGCGGTGCACATTTTTTCCCCTACGAGCAGTACTTC. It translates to CSARPSGAHFFPYEQYF.

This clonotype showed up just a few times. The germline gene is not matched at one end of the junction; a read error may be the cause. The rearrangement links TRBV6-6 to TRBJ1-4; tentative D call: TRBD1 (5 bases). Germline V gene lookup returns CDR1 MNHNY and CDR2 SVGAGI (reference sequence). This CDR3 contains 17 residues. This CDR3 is CTSSYGPLGESNEKLFF. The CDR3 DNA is TGTACCAGCAGTTACGGGCCCTTAGGGGAGAGTAATGAAAAACTGTTTTTT.

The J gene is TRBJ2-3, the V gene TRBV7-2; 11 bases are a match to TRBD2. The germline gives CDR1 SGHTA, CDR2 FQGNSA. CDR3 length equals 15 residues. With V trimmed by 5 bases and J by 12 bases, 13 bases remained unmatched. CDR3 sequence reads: CASSQTGTSGLVQYF. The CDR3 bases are TGTGCCAGCAGCCAGACCGGGACTAGCGGACTAGTACAGTATTTT.

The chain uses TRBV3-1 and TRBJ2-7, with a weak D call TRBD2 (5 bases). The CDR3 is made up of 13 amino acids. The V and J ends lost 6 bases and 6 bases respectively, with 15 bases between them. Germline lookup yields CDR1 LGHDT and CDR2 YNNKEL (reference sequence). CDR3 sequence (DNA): TGTGCCAGCAGTCGAGCGGAGAGGTCCGAGCAGTACTTC. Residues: CASSRAERSEQYF.

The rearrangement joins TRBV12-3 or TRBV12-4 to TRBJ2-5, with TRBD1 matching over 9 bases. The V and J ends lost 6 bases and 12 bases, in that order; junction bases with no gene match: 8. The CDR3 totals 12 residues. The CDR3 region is CASRRDRAAEYF. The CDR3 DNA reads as TGTGCCAGCAGACGGGACAGGGCGGCGGAGTACTTC.

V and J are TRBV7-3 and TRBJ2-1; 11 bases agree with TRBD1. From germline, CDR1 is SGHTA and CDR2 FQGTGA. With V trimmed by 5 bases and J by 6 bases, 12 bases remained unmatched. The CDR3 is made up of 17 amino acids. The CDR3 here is CASSRTFFGQGANEQFF. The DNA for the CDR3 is TGTGCCAGCAGCCGAACCTTTTTCGGACAGGGGGCCAATGAGCAGTTCTTC.

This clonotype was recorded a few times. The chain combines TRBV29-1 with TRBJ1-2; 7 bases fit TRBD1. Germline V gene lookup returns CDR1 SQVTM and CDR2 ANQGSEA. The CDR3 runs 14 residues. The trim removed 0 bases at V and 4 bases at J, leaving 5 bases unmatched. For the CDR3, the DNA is TGCAGCGTTGAAGATCTGGACAGGACCTATGGCTACACCTTC. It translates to CSVEDLDRTYGYTF. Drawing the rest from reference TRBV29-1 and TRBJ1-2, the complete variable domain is SAVISQKPSRDICQRGTSLTIQCQVDSQVTMMFWYRQQPGQSLTLIATANQGSEATYESGFVIDKFPISRPNLTFSTLTVSNMSPEDSSIYLCSVEDLDRTYGYTFGSGTRLTVV.

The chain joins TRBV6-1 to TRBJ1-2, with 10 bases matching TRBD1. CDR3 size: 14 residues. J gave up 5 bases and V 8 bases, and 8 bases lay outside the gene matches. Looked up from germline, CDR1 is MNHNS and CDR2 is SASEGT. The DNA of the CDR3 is TGTGCCAGCGTACGGGACAGGGGTAATTATGGCTACACCTTC. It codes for CASVRDRGNYGYTF.